The 15 T cell receptor beta chains below all came from one sample that was sequenced in a study of blood T cell repertoires in COVID-19. Assay used: immunoSEQ multiplex PCR; TCRdb lists only in-frame clones, some missing. Here the sample spans 95,000 or so clones, roughly 76% being singletons. Input material: peripheral blood. The receptor source for this set is a man of 80 years or more with COVID-19, enrolled during active disease.

The chain recombines TRBV2 with TRBJ2-2; 8 bases are shared with TRBD2. The junction had 9 bases not matched to a gene; V was cut back by 7 bases and J by 5 bases. CDR1 and CDR2 (germline): SNHLY, FYNNEI. This CDR3 is 15 amino acids long. The CDR3 nucleotides read TGTGCCAGCATTCCGGGGGGGATTTTAACCGGGGAGCTGTTTTTT. It encodes CASIPGGILTGELFF.

The chain links TRBV30 to TRBJ1-2; D may be TRBD1 (5 bases). V was clipped by 0 bases and J by 6 bases, with 14 bases between them. CDR1 GTSNPN and CDR2 SVGIG come from the germline V gene (reference sequence). The CDR3 length is 14 residues. The CDR3 nucleotides read TGTGCCTGGAGTGTAAGGTCCAGGGATCATGGCTACACCTTC. The encoded protein is CAWSVRSRDHGYTF.

The V and J genes are TRBV7-2 and TRBJ2-7; 12 nucleotides agree with TRBD2. Germline CDR1 is SGHTA and CDR2 is FQGNSA. V shed 5 bases and J 3 bases; nucleotides not matched to a gene: 2. This CDR3 region has 14 residues. The CDR3 protein is CASSETSGSYEQYF. The CDR3 DNA follows: TGTGCCAGCAGCGAGACTAGCGGGAGCTACGAGCAGTACTTC. The entire variable domain, with the rest obtained from reference TRBV7-2 and TRBJ2-7, is as follows: GAGVSQSPSNKVTEKGKDVELRCDPISGHTALYWYRQSLGQGLEFLIYFQGNSAPDKSGLPSDRFSAERTGGSVSTLTIQRTQQEDSAVYLCASSETSGSYEQYFGPGTRLTVT.

This chain connects TRBV7-7 to TRBJ2-2; perhaps TRBD2 as D (5 bases). CDR1 and CDR2 from the germline V gene are SSHAT and FNYEAQ (reference sequence). The CDR3 totals 12 residues. The germline V and J ends were trimmed by 6 bases and 5 bases, with 7 bases remaining between them. In DNA form, the CDR3 reads TGTGCCAGCAGTGAGGGAACCGGGGAGCTGTTTTTT. As protein: CASSEGTGELFF.

The V gene is TRBV7-2, the J gene TRBJ1-1; no clear D gene. The CDR3 sequence is 15 residues long. Trimming removed 6 bases at V and 6 bases at J, with 20 bases between. Germline lookup yields CDR1 SGHTA and CDR2 FQGNSA. This CDR3 reads CASSRDPHGSAEAFF. CDR3 nucleotide sequence: TGTGCCAGCAGTCGCGACCCCCACGGGTCGGCTGAAGCTTTCTTT.

The gene calls are TRBV11-1 and TRBJ2-1, with 13 positions matching TRBD2. Germline-derived CDR1 and CDR2 are SGHAT and FQDESV (reference sequence). The J segment lost 13 bases and the V segment lost 5 bases, leaving 8 bases of the junction unmatched. The CDR3 runs to 14 residues. The CDR3 sequence is CASSTGLAGRTQFF. DNA of the CDR3: TGTGCCAGCAGCACGGGACTAGCGGGACGTACTCAGTTCTTC.

The chain employs TRBV7-6 and TRBJ2-1; 7 positions agree with TRBD2. Germline CDR1 SGHVS, CDR2 FNYEAQ. With 5 bases clipped from V and 15 bases from J, the junction kept 10 bases outside the gene matches. The CDR3 is made up of 12 amino acids. For the CDR3, the DNA is TGTGCCAGCAGCACCCGGACTAGTGCGGCGTTCTTC. Residues: CASSTRTSAAFF.

The V gene is TRBV5-4, the J gene TRBJ1-5; D not certain. Trimming removed 4 bases at V and 6 bases at J, with 11 bases between. The length of the CDR3 is 13 residues. Per the germline V gene, CDR1 is SGHNT and CDR2 is YYREEE (reference sequence). The CDR3 here is CASSRNQAQPQHF. CDR3 in DNA: TGTGCCAGCAGCCGAAATCAGGCTCAGCCCCAGCATTTT.

The V gene is TRBV19, the J gene TRBJ2-3; D unclear. Germline V lookup: CDR1 LNHDA, CDR2 SQIVND (reference sequence). V was trimmed by 5 bases and J by 4 bases, leaving 16 bases between them. There are 15 residues in the CDR3. The CDR3 DNA follows: TGTGCCAGTAGTTTACCGTGGGCCCAGGCAGATACGCAGTATTTT. It is translated as CASSLPWAQADTQYF.

The V call is TRBV19, the J call TRBJ1-1; TRBD1 matches at 8 bases. This CDR3 has 18 residues. V lost 4 bases, J lost 1 base, and 14 bases stayed unmatched. Germline lookup yields CDR1 LNHDA and CDR2 SQIVND (reference sequence). The CDR3 DNA reads as TGTGCCAGTAGTAGGGGCAGGACAGGGTCAATTTCGAACACTGAAGCTTTCTTT. Translating gives CASSRGRTGSISNTEAFF. Supplemented by reference TRBV19 and TRBJ1-1, the full variable domain reads DGGITQSPKYLFRKEGQNVTLSCEQNLNHDAMYWYRQDPGQGLRLIYYSQIVNDFQKGDIAEGYSVSREKKESFPLTVTSAQKNPTAFYLCASSRGRTGSISNTEAFFGQGTRLTVV.

Note on this clone: A read error may produce the germline difference seen at one junction end. Other DNA sequences within the sample encode an identical CDR3. CDR3 loop: CASSTGQSPNSPLHF. CDR3 nucleotides: TGTGCCAGTAGTACCGGACAGAGCCCTAATTCACCCCTTCACTTT. The gene calls are TRBV19 and TRBJ1-6; the D gene is possibly TRBD1 (6 bases). This CDR3 is 15 amino acids long. Germline V gene lookup returns CDR1 LNHDA and CDR2 SQIVND (reference sequence).

This clone came up once. The rearrangement joins TRBV6-5 to TRBJ2-2; 8 bases fit TRBD1. Germline CDR1 and CDR2: MNHEY and SVGAGI. This CDR3 contains 15 residues. Unmatched junction bases numbered 5, after V lost 2 bases and J lost 6 bases. CDR3 coding DNA: TGTGCCAGCAGTTACCGATCACAGGGGGCCGGGGAGCTGTTTTTT. Its protein is CASSYRSQGAGELFF.

The CDR3 bases are TGCGCCAGCAGCCAGACAGGATTCTCTTTAACCTACGAGCAGTACTTC. Translated, it gives CASSQTGFSLTYEQYF. This rearrangement joins TRBV5-1 to TRBJ2-7; TRBD1 is a possible D gene (6 bases). V lost 4 bases to trimming and J lost 2 bases, with 19 bases between them. The germline V gene encodes CDR1 SGHRS and CDR2 YFSETQ. The CDR3 has 16 residues.

The chain recombines TRBV7-6 with TRBJ1-2; no definite D call. The germline CDR1 and CDR2 sequences are SGHVS and FNYEAQ. This CDR3 spans 14 amino acids. Trimming took off 1 base at V and 6 bases at J, with 12 bases between the two ends. The CDR3 nucleotides are TGTGCCAGCAGCTTAGGAGGGTGGAGGAATGGCTACACCTTC. Translation: CASSLGGWRNGYTF.

The chain couples TRBV3-1 (or the pseudogene TRBV3-2) to TRBJ1-3; TRBD1 might be the D (5 bases). Trimming removed 0 bases at V and 7 bases at J, with 16 bases between. CDR1 is LGHDT and CDR2 is YNNKEL in the germline V gene (reference sequence). CDR3 length: 16 residues. DNA of the CDR3: TGTGCCAGCAGCCAAGATGGGGGGGGGTTTTGGAACACCATATATTTT. The encoded protein is CASSQDGGGFWNTIYF.